This T cell receptor (beta chain) was identified during a study of HIV-infected patients and healthy controls. Findings and caveats of the study: MAIT alpha-chain CDR3s were frequent in healthy controls, depleted in HIV+.

Alpha and beta constant-region primers primed reverse transcription of around 0.5 ug RNA. Using multiplexing indices, alpha and beta chain libraries were generated apart by chain-specific third strand synthesis. TCRdb independently ran MiXCR on the 5' RACE reads; one entry per CDR3 protein. Of 4,500 to 7,000 distinct CDR3 sequences in the sample, approximately 10% are singletons; the top ten hold about 24%. V lost 2 bases and J lost 5, with 15 bases in between. Per the germline V gene, CDR1 is SGHNT and CDR2 is YYREEE (reference sequence). The CDR3 sequence is 15 residues long. In the case of this clonotype: Antigen unknown.

Follow-up blood was drawn about 14 weeks, roughly three months, after antiretroviral therapy began. The repertoire came from unfractionated whole blood and reflected all unsorted peripheral T cells. Peripheral blood, more than 2 ml, was drawn for RNA extraction. The source was blood, collected during antiretroviral therapy. The chain is built from TRBV5-4 and TRBJ2-3; weak D call: TRBD2 (5 bases). The sequence was collected from an adult with HIV infection. For the CDR3, the DNA is TGTGCCAGCAGCTTCAAGGGAGCTCCGGGAGATACGCAGTATTTT. As protein: CASSFKGAPGDTQYF. The variable domain in full, completed from reference TRBV5-4 and TRBJ2-3, reads ETGVTQSPTHLIKTRGQQVTLRCSSQSGHNTVSWYQQALGQGPQFIFQYYREEENGRGNFPPRFSGLQFPNYSSELNVNALELDDSALYLCASSFKGAPGDTQYFGPGTRLTVL.